This TCR beta chain emerged from a study of blood T cell repertoires in COVID-19 (dated by TCRdb to about 2020). In the study overall: Collaborator samples came from the United States, Italy and Spain and covered acute and convalescent phases of COVID-19. The prospective study material was composed of cDNA or gDNA derived from T cells, B-cell-depleted T cells, or PBMCs. Subjects who had been exposed to COVID-19, were actively infected with it, or had recovered from it provided the deeply sampled blood TCRbeta repertoires that made up the dataset. The repertoires were made available in a free public database intended to serve as a resource for research on the immune response to SARS-CoV-2. The samples were drawn from two sources: the first 160 participants of the ongoing ImmuneRACE study, and 1,000 to 1,500 subjects contributed by 6 global collaborators. Nearly every sample came with metadata listing a de-identified subject ID, COVID-19 status, age in years and sex. Where available, HLA class I and class II types were obtained from metadata supplied by the sample provider rather than from assay-based typing. Points the paper makes about the study in general: Clinical and demographic metadata were provided uncurated, with the amount varying by source and participant.

Worth noting for this clone: What antigen it recognizes has not been identified. Base qualities are not provided; no much larger clone lies one nucleotide away.

The cysteine opens and the phenylalanine closes a CDR3 of 16 amino acids. The retained sequence is limited to the CDR3, 48 bases, with the frame set at the first base. CDR1 and CDR2, looked up from the germline V gene, are MDHEN and SYDVKM. Germline trimming amounts to 6 bases on V and 3 bases on J, with 11 as the count of junction bases outside the gene matches. Whole blood was collected in K2EDTA tubes by collaborating institutions according to the institutions' own protocols. For TCRbeta analysis, collaborators shipped samples as frozen whole blood, isolated PBMCs, or DNA extracted from either of those sample types. TCRbeta CDR3 regions were amplified from genomic DNA by means of the immunoSEQ Assay, a bias-controlled multiplex PCR. The paper's processing steps were these. The number of nucleated cells in each sample was estimated by amplification of reference gene primers within the assay. To quantify the absolute abundance of each unique TCRbeta CDR3 rearrangement, sequence reads were collapsed and filtered. For each sample, productive Simpson clonality was calculated by taking the square root of Simpson's diversity index across productive rearrangements. TCRdb took over this immuneACCESS table, retaining in-frame rearrangements with V and J assigned. Such tables are incomplete; in checked studies, under half of the missing clones stem from an unresolved V gene, and the remainder is unexplained. The DNA gave D and trimming, while V, J and clone size come from that table. The sample yields about 20,000 clones; around 89% were counted once. The ten largest account for about 6% of the sample.

The origin of this receptor is a human donor in a cohort sampled during active COVID-19. Here the chain combines TRBV28 and TRBJ2-7, with 10 central nucleotides matching TRBD1. Sequencing was done on a sample of peripheral blood. At the DNA level, the sequence is TGTGCCAGCAGCTACCATCCGGACAGGGGGAACTACGAGCAGTACTTC. It codes for CASSYHPDRGNYEQYF.